Below, 13 T cell receptor beta chains from the same sample are listed, as sequenced in a study of T-cell memory formation after mild COVID-19. TCRdb reprocessed the 5' RACE reads via MiXCR and lists one record per CDR3 protein. The table lists around 510,000 distinct CDR3 sequences, approximately 21% of them singletons. Sequenced material: PBMCs or a T cell subset sorted from them (not recorded which). These receptors originate from an adult woman who had mild COVID-19 (a few samples of this study predate the infection). Cell type and time point are not known.

Regarding this clonotype: Relative to the germline gene, one junction end is altered; a read error may explain this. The rearrangement links TRBV6-5 to TRBJ1-4; weak D call: TRBD1 (5 bases). The V gene's germline CDR1 is MNHEY and CDR2 SVGAGI. This CDR3 has 14 amino acids. The CDR3 nucleotides read TGTGCCAGCAGAGAAAAAACGGGGCCGCAAAAAATGTTTTTT. It specifies CASREKTGPQKMFF.

This clonotype appeared a few times. V is TRBV29-1 and J is TRBJ2-1; D remains unclear. The germline V gene encodes CDR1 SQVTM and CDR2 ANQGSEA. The CDR3 has 13 residues. The V end was cut by 5 bases, the J end by 7 bases, with 15 bases between. The CDR3 reads CSVSPSLGNEQFF. For the CDR3, the DNA is TGCAGCGTTAGTCCTTCGTTGGGTAATGAGCAGTTCTTC.

This clonotype showed up just a few times. The CDR3 DNA sequence: TGTGCCAGCAGCCTAGCGGGGGAAACGGATGAGCAGTTCTTC. This sequence encodes CASSLAGETDEQFF. The genes are TRBV6-5 and TRBJ2-1; 10 bases are a match to TRBD2. The CDR3 contains 14 residues. V dropped 6 bases and J dropped 8; count of bases not matched to a gene: 7. Germline CDR1 is MNHEY and CDR2 is SVGAGI.

This clonotype was counted only a few times. The chain carries TRBV12-3 or TRBV12-4 and TRBJ1-4; D might be TRBD1 (5 bases). Trimming pared 2 bases from V and 0 bases from J, leaving 13 bases between. CDR3 length: 17 amino acids. The CDR3 is CASSLTGLDATNEKLFF. Written as DNA, the CDR3 is TGTGCCAGCAGTTTAACGGGGCTAGATGCAACTAATGAAAAACTGTTTTTT.

This clonotype was observed a handful of times. This chain links TRBV11-2 with TRBJ2-7; D is unclear. The V end lost 2 bases, the J end lost 3 bases, and 5 bases lay between the germline ends. CDR1 SGHAT and CDR2 FQNNGV come from the germline V gene. The CDR3 contains 12 residues. This chain's CDR3 is CASSLFVYEQYF. CDR3 nucleotides: TGTGCCAGCAGCTTATTTGTCTACGAGCAGTACTTC.

Points on this clonotype: This could be a read error, since a much larger clone is one nucleotide away. The rearrangement links TRBV7-9 to TRBJ2-5; 8 nucleotides agree with TRBD1. The germline V gene has CDR1 SEHNR and CDR2 FQNEAQ (reference sequence). The V segment lost 5 bases and the J segment 4 bases; nucleotides outside the gene matches: 3. The CDR3 covers 13 residues. The CDR3 DNA is TGTGCCAGCAGCCAACAGGGGGGAGAGACCCAGTACTTC. Protein sequence: CASSQQGGETQYF.

J is TRBJ1-1 and V is TRBV6-5; TRBD1 matches at 7 bases. This CDR3 has 13 amino acids. The ends lost 8 bases at V and 0 bases at J; junction bases unmatched: 3. Germline lookup yields CDR1 MNHEY and CDR2 SVGAGI. The CDR3 region has the DNA TGTGCCAGCTACAGGGGAATGAACACTGAAGCTTTCTTT. Translating it yields CASYRGMNTEAFF.

CDR3 bases: TGTGCCAGCAGCCCCCAGCGGGCAGGGAACACTGAAGCTTTCTTT. Amino acids: CASSPQRAGNTEAFF. The gene calls are TRBV5-5 and TRBJ1-1; D remains ambiguous. Trimming stripped 4 bases from V and 1 base from J, with 14 bases between. This CDR3 has 15 residues. Germline CDR1 SGHKS, CDR2 YYEKEE (reference sequence). Looking up the rest from reference TRBV5-5 and TRBJ1-1 gives the full variable domain: DAGVTQSPTHLIKTRGQQVTLRCSPISGHKSVSWYQQVLGQGPQFIFQYYEKEERGRGNFPDRFSARQFPNYSSELNVNALLLGDSALYLCASSPQRAGNTEAFFGQGTRLTVV.

There are a few counts of this clonotype. The chain links TRBV2 to TRBJ2-5; no clear D gene. Germline V gives CDR1 SNHLY, CDR2 FYNNEI. With 7 bases removed from V and 2 bases from J, the gap between germline ends came to 5 bases. This CDR3 is built from 11 residues. This chain's CDR3 is CASTAQETQYF. The CDR3 nucleotides are TGTGCCAGCACAGCACAAGAGACCCAGTACTTC.

The chain couples TRBV12-3 or TRBV12-4 to TRBJ1-6; possibly TRBD1 for D (6 bases). The CDR3 has 14 amino acids. The V and J ends lost 2 bases and 6 bases respectively, with 8 bases between them. This chain's CDR3 is CASSLLGGNSPLHF. The CDR3, as DNA: TGTGCCAGCAGTTTACTAGGGGGTAATTCACCCCTCCACTTT.

This rearrangement joins TRBV4-1 to TRBJ1-2; 9 nucleotides agree with TRBD1. This CDR3 spans 14 amino acids. Per the germline V gene, CDR1 is MGHRA and CDR2 is YSYEKL. V trimming: 4 bases; J trimming: 8 bases; junction bases outside the gene matches: 8. CDR3 coding DNA: TGCGCCAGCAGCCCTAAACAGGGGGCGCAGGGCTACACCTTC. It encodes CASSPKQGAQGYTF.

CDR3 coding DNA: TGTGCCAGCAGTGAAACTGAAATTTGGAACACTGAAGCTTTCTTT. Translation: CASSETEIWNTEAFF. V usage is TRBV2 and J usage is TRBJ1-1; no reliable D call. Between the trimmed V and J ends, which lost 2 bases and 1 base, there was a span of 11 bases. This CDR3 has 15 residues. Germline CDR1 is SNHLY and CDR2 is FYNNEI. The complete variable domain, with remaining parts taken from reference TRBV2 and TRBJ1-1, reads EPEVTQTPSHQVTQMGQEVILRCVPISNHLYFYWYRQILGQKVEFLVSFYNNEISEKSEIFDDQFSVERPDGSNFTLKIRSTKLEDSAMYFCASSETEIWNTEAFFGQGTRLTVV.

This clonotype turned up a few times. The chain employs TRBV12-3 or TRBV12-4 and TRBJ2-3; D uncertain. Trimming took 3 bases from V and 6 from J, leaving 16 bases between them. The CDR3 runs 15 residues. CDR3 region: CASSFSVGNEDTQYF. The CDR3 DNA follows: TGTGCCAGCAGTTTTTCGGTGGGGAATGAGGATACGCAGTATTTT.